Listed below are T cell receptor beta chains from one sample, sequenced in a study of T cells in Graves' hyperthyroidism and ophthalmopathy. TCRdb independently ran MiXCR on the multiplex PCR reads; one entry per CDR3 protein. Among a few hundred thousand distinct CDR3 sequences listed, roughly 15% were seen once. The sequenced sample consisted of blood. These receptors were taken from a woman younger than 30 with Graves' hyperthyroidism. Each CDR3 is given with its conserved first and last residue. Fields, in order: CDR3 DNA, CDR3 protein, D gene, V gene, J gene, clone size. The D gene is left open where the match is weak. The listing skips clone size in some rows; elsewhere it reads once, few, many or a size class.

TGTGCCAGTAGTCCCCGGGACAGGGGCGCCGCTTTCTTT,CASSPRDRGAAFF,TRBD1,TRBV19,TRBJ1-1,few
TGCGCCAGCAGCCAAGATCGAGGGGGCGGTGACTATGGCTACACCTTC,CASSQDRGGGDYGYTF,TRBD1,TRBV4-1,TRBJ1-2,NA
TGTGCCAGCAGTCGGCGGGCAGTCGGGCGAGAGACCCAGTACTTC,CASSRRAVGRETQYF,NA,TRBV11-2,TRBJ2-5,many
TGTGCCAGCAGCTTGACGGGACGCGACGGTTCACCCCTCCACTTT,CASSLTGRDGSPLHF,NA,TRBV5-5,TRBJ1-6,NA
TGCAGTGCTAGAGTGGAACTGAGATACGAGCAGTACTTC,CSARVELRYEQYF,NA,TRBV20-1,TRBJ2-7,many
TGTGCCAGCAGTCCCTTGGGACCCAGGACCGACTACAATGAGCAGTTCTTC,CASSPLGPRTDYNEQFF,NA,TRBV27,TRBJ2-1,many
TGTGCCAGCAGCTTAGAGCGGGCCGCCTACAATGAGCAGTTCTTC,CASSLERAAYNEQFF,NA,TRBV11-2,TRBJ2-1,many
TGTGCCTGGAGCCTTGGACAGGGGGCCAATGAAAAACTGTTTTTT,CAWSLGQGANEKLFF,TRBD1,TRBV30,TRBJ1-4,NA
TGTGCCAGCAGCTCGGGACTAGCGGAACTTTCGGCCCAGTACTTC,CASSSGLAELSAQYF,TRBD2,TRBV7-6,TRBJ2-5,many
TGTGCCAGCAGTGAAGTTACGGGAAACACCGGGGAGCTGTTTTTT,CASSEVTGNTGELFF,NA,TRBV25-1,TRBJ2-2,few
TGTGCCAGCACAAAGATGGGGCTAGGAGGTTCATACGAGCAGTACTTC,CASTKMGLGGSYEQYF,NA,TRBV5-5,TRBJ2-7,NA
TGCAGTGCTAGAGAGACGGGATTCTCCTACGAGCAGTACTTC,CSARETGFSYEQYF,NA,TRBV20-1,TRBJ2-7,many
TGTGCCAGCAGTCAATCGGCGGCGGCGAACACTGAAGCTTTCTTT,CASSQSAAANTEAFF,NA,TRBV7-2,TRBJ1-1,many
TGCAGTGCTGCATCGATCGGGACTAGTTCCTACGAGCAGTACTTC,CSAASIGTSSYEQYF,TRBD2,TRBV20-1,TRBJ2-7,few
TGTGCCAGCAGTCCCTCCCGACTAGCGGACCTCCGCCGAGAGACCCAGTACTTC,CASSPSRLADLRRETQYF,TRBD2,TRBV6-2/TRBV6-3,TRBJ2-5,many
TGTGCCAGCTCACCAACTAGTTCCTACGAGCAGTACTTC,CASSPTSSYEQYF,NA,TRBV18,TRBJ2-7,many
TGTGCCAGCAGCTTCCTTGGACAGGCGGGTTATAGCAATCAGCCCCAGCATTTT,CASSFLGQAGYSNQPQHF,TRBD1,TRBV7-3,TRBJ1-5,NA
TGTGCCAGCAGCCAAGTGCAGGGGCGCGGTGGGGCCAACGTCCTGACTTTC,CASSQVQGRGGANVLTF,NA,TRBV3-1,TRBJ2-6,few
TGCGCCAGCAGCTCATGGGACGGGAACACTGAAGCTTTCTTT,CASSSWDGNTEAFF,NA,TRBV5-1,TRBJ1-1,many
TGTGCCTGGAGTCTTGGTGAGGCTGGAAACACCATATATTTT,CAWSLGEAGNTIYF,NA,TRBV30,TRBJ1-3,NA
TGCGCCAGCTACTTTAGCGGCACAGATACGCAGTATTTT,CASYFSGTDTQYF,NA,TRBV5-1,TRBJ2-3,many
TGTGCCAGCAGCCTTACTAGCGGGAGGGACAATGAGCAGTTCTTC,CASSLTSGRDNEQFF,TRBD2,TRBV7-8,TRBJ2-1,many
TGCGCCAGCAGCTTGGCTGGGGCGAACGAGCAGTACTTC,CASSLAGANEQYF,NA,TRBV5-1,TRBJ2-7,NA
TGTGCTAGTGGTCCTTTCCGGGGCGGGGAGCTGTTTTTT,CASGPFRGGELFF,NA,TRBV12-5,TRBJ2-2,NA
TGCGCCAGCAGCCAAGTTCAGGGGTTTTCACCCCTCCACTTT,CASSQVQGFSPLHF,NA,TRBV4-3,TRBJ1-6,few
TGTGCCAGCAGCCAAGTAGTACCTCGGGGGTTGGACTATGGCTACACCTTC,CASSQVVPRGLDYGYTF,NA,TRBV3-1,TRBJ1-2,NA
TGTGCCAGCAGTTCATCCCAAGGGGGGAATCAGCCCCAGCATTTT,CASSSSQGGNQPQHF,NA,TRBV12-3/TRBV12-4,TRBJ1-5,many
TGCGCCAGCAGCTTGGGGGACGCGGGGTATGGCTACACCTTC,CASSLGDAGYGYTF,NA,TRBV5-1,TRBJ1-2,NA
TGTGCCACCAGGCTTGGCGGGGGCACAGATACGCAGTATTTT,CATRLGGGTDTQYF,NA,TRBV15,TRBJ2-3,many